Listed below are T cell receptor beta chains from one sample, sequenced in a study of blood T cell repertoires in COVID-19. Only in-frame clones appear in the TCRdb table, and some are missing; sequencing was by immunoSEQ multiplex PCR. The table lists about 200,000 clones, roughly 91% of them singletons, with roughly 6% in the top ten. The sample consisted of peripheral blood. These TCRs come from a man between 35 and 55 years old with active or convalescent COVID-19. Each CDR3 is given with its conserved first and last residue. Each record gives: V gene, D gene, clone size, J gene, CDR3 DNA, CDR3 protein. A D gene is named only where the DNA matches it firmly. Only some rows state a clone size, as once, few, many or a class for expanded clones.

V: TRBV30
D: TRBD1
size: NA
J: TRBJ2-5
DNA: TGTGCCTGGACACTGGGGACAGGGGGCTACCAAGAGACCCAGTACTTC
CDR3: CAWTLGTGGYQETQYF

V: TRBV18
D: NA
size: NA
J: TRBJ1-5
DNA: TGTGCCAGTAGGGGGGGGAATCAGCCCCAGCATTTT
CDR3: CASRGGNQPQHF

V: TRBV6-5
D: TRBD1
size: NA
J: TRBJ2-7
DNA: TGTGCCAGCAGTCTCGGGACAGCCTACGAGCAGTACTTC
CDR3: CASSLGTAYEQYF

V: TRBV6-1
D: NA
size: NA
J: TRBJ1-4
DNA: TGTGCCAGCAGTGAACGCAGATCTACAGGAGCCTCTCGTGAAAAACTGTTTTTT
CDR3: CASSERRSTGASREKLFF

V: TRBV6-5
D: TRBD2
size: NA
J: TRBJ2-7
DNA: TGTGCCAGCAGTAATAGCGGGGGATCCTACGAGCAGTACTTC
CDR3: CASSNSGGSYEQYF

V: TRBV7-2
D: TRBD2
size: NA
J: TRBJ2-1
DNA: TGTGCCAGCAGCCCAGATAGCGGGAGCAGGTCCTACAATGAGCAGTTCTTC
CDR3: CASSPDSGSRSYNEQFF

V: TRBV12-5
D: TRBD1
size: NA
J: TRBJ1-2
DNA: TGTGCTAGTGGTTTGGCAGGGGGACTTTATGGCTACACCTTC
CDR3: CASGLAGGLYGYTF

V: TRBV27
D: TRBD1
size: NA
J: TRBJ1-2
DNA: TGTGCCAGCAGGGGAATGGGACCGGGACAGGGGCCATCCTATGGCTACACCTTC
CDR3: CASRGMGPGQGPSYGYTF

V: TRBV6-5
D: TRBD2
size: NA
J: TRBJ2-3
DNA: TGTGCCACAGGACTAGCGGCTGATACGCAGTATTTT
CDR3: CATGLAADTQYF

V: TRBV11-3
D: TRBD1
size: NA
J: TRBJ1-1
DNA: TGTGCCAGCGATTTTATTTACAGGGGGCCAGCCAACACTGAAGCTTTCTTT
CDR3: CASDFIYRGPANTEAFF

V: TRBV3-1/TRBV3-2
D: NA
size: NA
J: TRBJ1-1
DNA: TGTGCCAGCAGCCAAGTCCCCATGAACACTGAAGCTTTCTTT
CDR3: CASSQVPMNTEAFF

V: TRBV27
D: TRBD2
size: NA
J: TRBJ2-3
DNA: TGTGCCAGCGGGAGGGCAGCCGATACGCAGTATTTT
CDR3: CASGRAADTQYF

V: TRBV27
D: NA
size: NA
J: TRBJ1-4
DNA: TGTGCCAGCAGGACCCCAGGGCAGGATGAAAAACTGTTTTTT
CDR3: CASRTPGQDEKLFF

V: TRBV11-2
D: TRBD2
size: NA
J: TRBJ2-1
DNA: TGTGCCAGCAGCTCAGGACTAGCGACGAGCTCCTACAATGAGCAGTTCTTC
CDR3: CASSSGLATSSYNEQFF

V: TRBV19
D: NA
size: NA
J: TRBJ1-1
DNA: TGTGCCAGTAGTACCCGAGTAGGCGGTGAAGCTTTCTTT
CDR3: CASSTRVGGEAFF

V: TRBV7-9
D: NA
size: NA
J: TRBJ2-2
DNA: TGTGCCAGCACCGTCGGAGGGGTAAACACCGGGGAGCTGTTTTTT
CDR3: CASTVGGVNTGELFF

V: TRBV5-1
D: NA
size: NA
J: TRBJ1-6
DNA: TGCGCCAGCAGCCACAGGGAGTCCTATAATTCACCCCTCCACTTT
CDR3: CASSHRESYNSPLHF

V: TRBV7-2
D: NA
size: NA
J: TRBJ1-6
DNA: TGTGCCAGCAGCTTAGAACCAGGGTTCTATAATTCACCCCTCCACTTT
CDR3: CASSLEPGFYNSPLHF

V: TRBV28
D: NA
size: NA
J: TRBJ1-1
DNA: TGTGCCAGCAGTACTCCTTTTGACACTGAAGCTTTCTTT
CDR3: CASSTPFDTEAFF

V: TRBV7-2
D: TRBD2
size: NA
J: TRBJ2-3
DNA: TGTGCCAGCAGCCGTCAGACTAGCGGGAGATTCGATACGCAGTATTTT
CDR3: CASSRQTSGRFDTQYF

V: TRBV7-2
D: NA
size: NA
J: TRBJ1-3
DNA: TGTGCCAGCAGCCTCAGGGGTGGAAACACCATATATTTT
CDR3: CASSLRGGNTIYF

V: TRBV10-3
D: TRBD2
size: NA
J: TRBJ2-7
DNA: TGTGCCATCGGGACTAGCGGGAGACCCTACGAGCAGTACTTC
CDR3: CAIGTSGRPYEQYF

V: TRBV29-1
D: NA
size: NA
J: TRBJ1-1
DNA: TGCAGCACTGATCATCAGGGGCGGCACACTGAAGCTTTCTTT
CDR3: CSTDHQGRHTEAFF

V: TRBV5-6
D: NA
size: few
J: TRBJ2-7
DNA: TGTGCCAGTGAAAGACAGGACTCCTACGAGCAGTACTTC
CDR3: CASERQDSYEQYF

V: TRBV6-5
D: TRBD2
size: NA
J: TRBJ2-1
DNA: TGTGCCAGCTACAGGACTAGCGGGAGCGGGGAGCAGTTCTTC
CDR3: CASYRTSGSGEQFF

V: TRBV19
D: TRBD1
size: NA
J: TRBJ1-5
DNA: TGTGCCAGTAGTATAGGCAGGGGGGTTCAGCCCCAGCATTTT
CDR3: CASSIGRGVQPQHF

V: TRBV10-3
D: TRBD1
size: NA
J: TRBJ1-1
DNA: TGTGCCATCAGTGGACCCGACAGGGGGAACACTGAAGCTTTCTTT
CDR3: CAISGPDRGNTEAFF

V: TRBV4-2
D: TRBD2
size: once
J: TRBJ2-1
DNA: TGTGCCAGCAGCCGCACAATAGCGGGCGCCCTGTACAATGAGCAGTTCTTC
CDR3: CASSRTIAGALYNEQFF

V: TRBV5-4
D: TRBD1
size: NA
J: TRBJ1-3
DNA: TGTGCCAGCAGCCAGGACAGGGCTGGAAACACCATATATTTT
CDR3: CASSQDRAGNTIYF

V: TRBV18
D: TRBD1
size: NA
J: TRBJ1-5
DNA: TGTGCCAGCTCACCGGAACAGGGGAGCAATCAGCCCCAGCATTTT
CDR3: CASSPEQGSNQPQHF

V: TRBV7-2
D: TRBD2
size: once
J: TRBJ2-5
DNA: TGTGCCAGCAGCCCGGGCGGGACTACTCGAGAGACCCAGTACTTC
CDR3: CASSPGGTTRETQYF

V: TRBV6-5
D: NA
size: NA
J: TRBJ1-1
DNA: TGTGCCAGCAGTTATGAGAAGAACACTGAAGCTTTCTTT
CDR3: CASSYEKNTEAFF

V: TRBV5-1
D: NA
size: NA
J: TRBJ1-5
DNA: TGCGCCAGCAGCGTACCGGGGTATAGCAATCAGCCCCAGCATTTT
CDR3: CASSVPGYSNQPQHF

V: TRBV7-8
D: NA
size: NA
J: TRBJ1-2
DNA: TGTGCCAGCAGCTTTCTTGTGTCACAGAACTATGGCTACACCTTC
CDR3: CASSFLVSQNYGYTF

V: TRBV5-4
D: TRBD1
size: NA
J: TRBJ1-6
DNA: TGTGCCAGCAGCTATGGACAGGGTCGTGACTCACCCCTCCACTTT
CDR3: CASSYGQGRDSPLHF

V: TRBV3-1/TRBV3-2
D: NA
size: NA
J: TRBJ1-4
DNA: TGTGCCAGCAGCCAAGTTGGGCTTTTTCATGAAAAACTGTTTTTT
CDR3: CASSQVGLFHEKLFF

V: TRBV11-2
D: NA
size: NA
J: TRBJ1-4
DNA: TGTGCCAGCAGCCTGTCCGGGAGAGTAGAAAAACTGTTTTTT
CDR3: CASSLSGRVEKLFF

V: TRBV25-1
D: NA
size: NA
J: TRBJ1-1
DNA: TGTGCCATCCCAGACATGGACAGTATAAACACTGAAGCTTTCTTT
CDR3: CAIPDMDSINTEAFF

V: TRBV27
D: NA
size: NA
J: TRBJ2-2
DNA: TGTGCCAGCAGTTTGAGGGCGGGGAACACCGGGGAGCTGTTTTTT
CDR3: CASSLRAGNTGELFF

V: TRBV5-1
D: TRBD1
size: NA
J: TRBJ2-2
DNA: TGCGCCAGCAGCCGGGGACAGGGGTCAATCACCGGGGAGCTGTTTTTT
CDR3: CASSRGQGSITGELFF

V: TRBV7-2
D: NA
size: NA
J: TRBJ1-6
DNA: TGTGCCAGCAGCCCCCGCAGGGCCGATAATTCACCCCTCCACTTT
CDR3: CASSPRRADNSPLHF

V: TRBV14
D: NA
size: NA
J: TRBJ2-6
DNA: TGTGCCAGCAGCGACCTCAGGGAAGCAAGGGCCAACGTCCTGACTTTC
CDR3: CASSDLREARANVLTF

V: TRBV7-9
D: NA
size: NA
J: TRBJ1-1
DNA: TGTGCCAGCAGCCAAGTTATCCACAGAGAAGCTTTCTTT
CDR3: CASSQVIHREAFF

V: TRBV11-2
D: TRBD1
size: NA
J: TRBJ2-1
DNA: TGTGCCAGCAGCTTAGCGACAGGGGGTAAGCAGTTCTTC
CDR3: CASSLATGGKQFF

V: TRBV11-3
D: TRBD2
size: NA
J: TRBJ2-5
DNA: TGTGCCAGCAGCTCGCGGCGTAGAGGGACTAGCGGGAGAAGTGAGACCCAGTACTTC
CDR3: CASSSRRRGTSGRSETQYF